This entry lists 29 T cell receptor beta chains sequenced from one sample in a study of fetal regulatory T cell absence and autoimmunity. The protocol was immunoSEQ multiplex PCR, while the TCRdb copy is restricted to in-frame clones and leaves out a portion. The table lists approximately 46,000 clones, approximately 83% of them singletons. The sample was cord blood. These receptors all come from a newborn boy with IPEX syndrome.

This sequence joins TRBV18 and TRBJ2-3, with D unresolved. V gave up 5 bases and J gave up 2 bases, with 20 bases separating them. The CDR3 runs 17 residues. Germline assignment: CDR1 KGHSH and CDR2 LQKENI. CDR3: CASSAITGPFPTDTQYF. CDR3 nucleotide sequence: TGTGCCAGCTCAGCAATAACCGGCCCCTTTCCCACAGATACGCAGTATTTT.

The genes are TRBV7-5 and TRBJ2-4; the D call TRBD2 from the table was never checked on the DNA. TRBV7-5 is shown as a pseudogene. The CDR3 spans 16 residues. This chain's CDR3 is CVRSLGGGEDKNIQYF. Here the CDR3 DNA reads TGTGTCAGAAGCTTAGGGGGAGGCGAGGACAAAAACATTCAGTACTTC.

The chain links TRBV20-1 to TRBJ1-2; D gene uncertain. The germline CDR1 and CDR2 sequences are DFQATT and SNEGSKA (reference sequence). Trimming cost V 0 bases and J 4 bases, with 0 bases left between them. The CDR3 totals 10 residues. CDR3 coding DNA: TGCAGTGCTAGAGACTATGGCTACACCTTC. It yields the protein CSARDYGYTF.

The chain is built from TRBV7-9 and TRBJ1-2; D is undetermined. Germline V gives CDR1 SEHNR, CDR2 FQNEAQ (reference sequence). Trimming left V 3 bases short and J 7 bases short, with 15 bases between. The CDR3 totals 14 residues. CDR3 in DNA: TGTGCCAGCAGCTTGCCGGGCTGGTCAGGTGGCTACACCTTC. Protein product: CASSLPGWSGGYTF.

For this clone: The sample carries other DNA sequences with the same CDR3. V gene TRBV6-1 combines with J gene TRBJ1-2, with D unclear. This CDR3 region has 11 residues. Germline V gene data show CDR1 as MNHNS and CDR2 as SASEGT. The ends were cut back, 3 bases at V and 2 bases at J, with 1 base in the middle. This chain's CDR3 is CASSDNYGYTF. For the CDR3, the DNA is TGTGCCAGCAGTGACAACTATGGCTACACCTTC.

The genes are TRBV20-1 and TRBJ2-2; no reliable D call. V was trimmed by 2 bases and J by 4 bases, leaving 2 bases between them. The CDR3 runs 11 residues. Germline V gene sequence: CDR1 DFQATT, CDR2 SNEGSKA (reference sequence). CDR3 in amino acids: CSARSTGELFF. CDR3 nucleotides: TGCAGTGCTAGAAGCACCGGGGAGCTGTTTTTT.

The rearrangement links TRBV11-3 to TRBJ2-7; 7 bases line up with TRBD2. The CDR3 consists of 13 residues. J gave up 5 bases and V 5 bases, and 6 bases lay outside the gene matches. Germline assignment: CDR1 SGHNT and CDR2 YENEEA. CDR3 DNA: TGTGCCAGCAGCCAGGGAGGGGCCCACGAGCAGTACTTC. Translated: CASSQGGAHEQYF.

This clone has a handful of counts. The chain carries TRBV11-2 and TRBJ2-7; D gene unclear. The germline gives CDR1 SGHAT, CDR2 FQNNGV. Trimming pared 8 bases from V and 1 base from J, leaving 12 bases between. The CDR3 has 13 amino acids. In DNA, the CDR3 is TGTGCCAGCCTACAATTCGGGTCCTACGAGCAGTACTTC. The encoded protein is CASLQFGSYEQYF.

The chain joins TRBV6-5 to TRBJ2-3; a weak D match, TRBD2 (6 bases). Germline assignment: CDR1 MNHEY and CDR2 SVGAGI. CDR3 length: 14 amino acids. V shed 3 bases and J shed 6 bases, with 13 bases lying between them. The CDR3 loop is CASSYGGRRDTQYF. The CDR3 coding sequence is TGTGCCAGCAGTTATGGGGGGAGGAGGGATACGCAGTATTTT.

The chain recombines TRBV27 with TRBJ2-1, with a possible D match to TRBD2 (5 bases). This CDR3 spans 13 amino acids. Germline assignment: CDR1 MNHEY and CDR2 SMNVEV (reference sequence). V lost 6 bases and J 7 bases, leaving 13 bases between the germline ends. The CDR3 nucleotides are TGTGCCAGCAGCTCACTAGGTAGTAATGAGCAGTTCTTC. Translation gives CASSSLGSNEQFF.

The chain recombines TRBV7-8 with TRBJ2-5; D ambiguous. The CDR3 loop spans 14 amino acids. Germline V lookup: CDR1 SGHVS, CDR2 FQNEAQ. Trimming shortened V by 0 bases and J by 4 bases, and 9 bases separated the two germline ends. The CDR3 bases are TGTGCCAGCAGCTTAGCAAAACAGATAGAGACCCAGTACTTC. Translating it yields CASSLAKQIETQYF.

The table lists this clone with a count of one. The CDR3 is CASSGILAGGYDEQFF. The CDR3 DNA sequence: TGTGCCAGCAGTGGAATTCTAGCGGGGGGTTACGATGAGCAGTTCTTC. V is TRBV6-1 and J is TRBJ2-1; 11 nucleotides align to TRBD2. Trimming at V came to 4 bases and at J to 8 bases, leaving 10 bases not matched to a gene. The CDR3 is 16 amino acids. The germline CDR1 and CDR2 sequences are MNHNS and SASEGT.

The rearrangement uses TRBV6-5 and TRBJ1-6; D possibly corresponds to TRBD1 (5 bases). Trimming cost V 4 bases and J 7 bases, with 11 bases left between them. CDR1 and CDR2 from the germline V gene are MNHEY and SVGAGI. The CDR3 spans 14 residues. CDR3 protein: CASSSDGANSPLHF. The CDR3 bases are TGTGCCAGCAGTTCCGACGGGGCAAATTCACCCCTCCACTTT.

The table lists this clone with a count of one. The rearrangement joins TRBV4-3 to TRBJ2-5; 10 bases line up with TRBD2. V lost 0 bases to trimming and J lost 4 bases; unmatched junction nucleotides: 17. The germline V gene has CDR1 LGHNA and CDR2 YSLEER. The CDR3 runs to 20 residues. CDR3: CASSQDGGLAGALTRETQYF. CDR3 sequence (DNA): TGCGCCAGCAGCCAAGATGGCGGGCTAGCGGGGGCACTAACAAGAGAGACCCAGTACTTC.

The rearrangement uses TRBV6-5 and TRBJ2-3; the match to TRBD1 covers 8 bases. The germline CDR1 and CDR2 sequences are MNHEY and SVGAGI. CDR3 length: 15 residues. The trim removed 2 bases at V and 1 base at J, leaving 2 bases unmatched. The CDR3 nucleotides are TGTGCCAGCAGTTACCAGGGGGCGGGCACAGATACGCAGTATTTT. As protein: CASSYQGAGTDTQYF.

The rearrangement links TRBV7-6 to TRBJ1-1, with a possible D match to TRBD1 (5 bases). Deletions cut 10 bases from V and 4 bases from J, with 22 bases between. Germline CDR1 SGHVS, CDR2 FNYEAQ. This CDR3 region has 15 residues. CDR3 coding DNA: TGTGCCACCTCCTTATGGGGGGAGTCGAGCACTGAAGCTTTCTTT. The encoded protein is CATSLWGESSTEAFF.

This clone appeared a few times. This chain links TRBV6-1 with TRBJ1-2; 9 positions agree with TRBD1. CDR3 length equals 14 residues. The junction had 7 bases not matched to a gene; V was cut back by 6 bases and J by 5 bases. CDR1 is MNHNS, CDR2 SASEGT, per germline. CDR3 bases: TGTGCCAGCAGGATACTCGGGACAGGGTATGGCTACACCTTC. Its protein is CASRILGTGYGYTF.

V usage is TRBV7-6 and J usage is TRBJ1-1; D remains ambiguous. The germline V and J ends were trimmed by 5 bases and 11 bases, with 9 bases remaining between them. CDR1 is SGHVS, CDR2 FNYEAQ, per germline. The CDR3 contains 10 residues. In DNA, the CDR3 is TGTGCCAGCAGCCCCAATGTGGCTTTCTTT. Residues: CASSPNVAFF.

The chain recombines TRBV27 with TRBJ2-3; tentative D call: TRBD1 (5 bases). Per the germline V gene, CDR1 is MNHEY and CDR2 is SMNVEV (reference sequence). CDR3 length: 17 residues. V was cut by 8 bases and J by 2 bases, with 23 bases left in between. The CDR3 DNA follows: TGTGCCAGCCACGTGGGCGGCGCAATTGGGGCCACAGATACGCAGTATTTT. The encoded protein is CASHVGGAIGATDTQYF.

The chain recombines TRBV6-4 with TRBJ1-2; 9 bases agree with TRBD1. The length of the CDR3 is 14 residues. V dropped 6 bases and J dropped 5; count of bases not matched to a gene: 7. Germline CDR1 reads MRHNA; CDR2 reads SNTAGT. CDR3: CASSPGTGFYGYTF. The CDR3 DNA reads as TGTGCCAGCAGCCCCGGGACAGGGTTTTATGGCTACACCTTC.

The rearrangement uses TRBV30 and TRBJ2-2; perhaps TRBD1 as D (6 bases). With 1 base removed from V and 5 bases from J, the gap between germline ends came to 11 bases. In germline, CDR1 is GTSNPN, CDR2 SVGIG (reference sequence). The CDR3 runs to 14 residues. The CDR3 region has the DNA TGTGCCTGGAGTGAGGGGGTGGGAACCGGGGAGCTGTTTTTT. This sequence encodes CAWSEGVGTGELFF.

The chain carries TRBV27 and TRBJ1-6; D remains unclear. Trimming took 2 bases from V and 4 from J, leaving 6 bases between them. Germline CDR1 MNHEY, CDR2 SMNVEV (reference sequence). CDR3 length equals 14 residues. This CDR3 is CASSLVGYNSPLHF. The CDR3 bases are TGTGCCAGCAGTTTAGTGGGGTATAATTCACCCCTCCACTTT.

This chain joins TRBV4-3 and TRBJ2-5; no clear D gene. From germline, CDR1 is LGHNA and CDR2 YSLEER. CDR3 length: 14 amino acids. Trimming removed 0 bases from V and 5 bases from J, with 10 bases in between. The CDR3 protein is CASSQDGGSETQYF. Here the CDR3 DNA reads TGCGCCAGCAGCCAAGATGGTGGTAGCGAGACCCAGTACTTC.

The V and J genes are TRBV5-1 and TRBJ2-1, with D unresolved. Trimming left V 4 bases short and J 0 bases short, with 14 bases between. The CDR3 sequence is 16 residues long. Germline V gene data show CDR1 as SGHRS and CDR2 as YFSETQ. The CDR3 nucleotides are TGCGCCAGCAGCCCGGCTCGGGTGAGCTCCTACAATGAGCAGTTCTTC. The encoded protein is CASSPARVSSYNEQFF.

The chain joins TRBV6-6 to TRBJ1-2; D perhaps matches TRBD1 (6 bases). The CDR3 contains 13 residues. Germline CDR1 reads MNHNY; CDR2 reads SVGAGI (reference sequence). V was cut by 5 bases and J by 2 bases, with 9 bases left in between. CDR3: CASSPDRNYGYTF. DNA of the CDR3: TGTGCCAGCAGTCCAGACAGGAACTATGGCTACACCTTC.

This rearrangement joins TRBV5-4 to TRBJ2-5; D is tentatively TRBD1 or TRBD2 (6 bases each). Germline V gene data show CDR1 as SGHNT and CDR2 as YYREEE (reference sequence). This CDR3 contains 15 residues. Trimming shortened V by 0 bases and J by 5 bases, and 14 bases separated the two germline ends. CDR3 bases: TGTGCCAGCAGCTTGGACCCGACTAGGGGGGAGACCCAGTACTTC. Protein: CASSLDPTRGETQYF.

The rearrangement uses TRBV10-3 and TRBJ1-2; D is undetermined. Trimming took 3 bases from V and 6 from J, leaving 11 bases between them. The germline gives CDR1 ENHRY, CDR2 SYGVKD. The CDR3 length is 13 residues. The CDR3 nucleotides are TGTGCCATCAGTGAAAGGGCTTCAAATGGCTACACCTTC. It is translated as CAISERASNGYTF.

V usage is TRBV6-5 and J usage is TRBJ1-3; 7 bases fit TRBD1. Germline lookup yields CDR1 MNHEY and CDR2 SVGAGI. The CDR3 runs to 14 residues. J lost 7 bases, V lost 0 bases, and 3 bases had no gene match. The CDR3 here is CASSYSRGLNTIYF. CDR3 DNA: TGTGCCAGCAGTTACTCAAGGGGGCTGAACACCATATATTTT.

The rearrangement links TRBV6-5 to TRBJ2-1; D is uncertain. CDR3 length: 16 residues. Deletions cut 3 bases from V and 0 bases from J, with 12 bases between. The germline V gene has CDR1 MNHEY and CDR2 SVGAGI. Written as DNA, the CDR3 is TGTGCCAGCAGTTATGGGGTGGAGAGCTCCTACAATGAGCAGTTCTTC. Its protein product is CASSYGVESSYNEQFF.